These T cell receptor beta chains were read from a single sample in a study of metastatic and nonmetastatic thyroid tumors. TCRdb re-clonotyped the PCR reads via MiXCR. The data contain 45,000 or so clones, 4% of them seen just once; the ten biggest clones take up approximately 9.5%. Sequencing input: blood. Receptors were obtained from a female donor with papillary thyroid cancer or a benign thyroid nodule (not recorded which). Some clones in this sample may be carry-over from other donors' samples. The CDR3 runs from the conserved cysteine through the conserved F or W. Fields, in order: CDR3 DNA, CDR3 protein, V gene, J gene, D gene, clone size. D genes are given only for firm matches. Size tells how often a clone was seen (once, few, many) or the class of an expanded clone, and some rows leave it out.

CDR3 DNA: TGTGCCAGCAGTCCTCGTTGGTCCTACAATGAGCAGTTCTTC
CDR3 protein: CASSPRWSYNEQFF
V gene: TRBV11-3
J gene: TRBJ2-1
D gene: .
clone size: .

CDR3 DNA: TGTGCCTGGAGTGTAGTTGGGGGGGAAAACATTCAGTACTTC
CDR3 protein: CAWSVVGGENIQYF
V gene: TRBV30
J gene: TRBJ2-4
D gene: TRBD2
clone size: .

CDR3 DNA: TGTGCCAGCACGGACAGGGGTTCAGATACGCAGTATTTT
CDR3 protein: CASTDRGSDTQYF
V gene: TRBV6-1
J gene: TRBJ2-3
D gene: TRBD1
clone size: .

CDR3 DNA: TGTGCCAGCAGCTTAGGTCGGACAGGGAACACTGAAGCTTTCTTT
CDR3 protein: CASSLGRTGNTEAFF
V gene: TRBV7-9
J gene: TRBJ1-1
D gene: TRBD1
clone size: many

CDR3 DNA: TGTGCCAGCACCTCGGAAGGACACTATGGCTACACCTTC
CDR3 protein: CASTSEGHYGYTF
V gene: TRBV12-3/TRBV12-4
J gene: TRBJ1-2
D gene: .
clone size: .

CDR3 DNA: TGTGCCAGCAGCTTACCTCTAGCGGGATCCACAGATACGCAGTATTTT
CDR3 protein: CASSLPLAGSTDTQYF
V gene: TRBV11-3
J gene: TRBJ2-3
D gene: TRBD2
clone size: many

CDR3 DNA: TGCAGCGTTGAACTGGCTGCCAATCAGCCCCAGCATTTT
CDR3 protein: CSVELAANQPQHF
V gene: TRBV29-1
J gene: TRBJ1-5
D gene: .
clone size: many

CDR3 DNA: TGTGCCAGCAGCTTAACGGGAGATACGCAGTATTTT
CDR3 protein: CASSLTGDTQYF
V gene: TRBV7-9
J gene: TRBJ2-3
D gene: .
clone size: many

CDR3 DNA: TGTGCCAGCTCCCGTAGCGGGGCCACAGATACGCAGTATTTT
CDR3 protein: CASSRSGATDTQYF
V gene: TRBV6-1
J gene: TRBJ2-3
D gene: TRBD2
clone size: .

CDR3 DNA: TGTGCCAGCAGTTTTCTCCGGGGGCAGAACACCGGGGAGCTGTTTTTT
CDR3 protein: CASSFLRGQNTGELFF
V gene: TRBV27
J gene: TRBJ2-2
D gene: .
clone size: many

CDR3 DNA: TGTGCCAGCACCAACCAGACATCTATGTACCTCCGTGCCAGCAGCTACAGAGATACGCAGTATTTT
CDR3 protein: CASTNQTSMYLRASSYRDTQYF
V gene: TRBV6-1
J gene: TRBJ2-3
D gene: .
clone size: .

CDR3 DNA: TGTTCCAGCAGTGAACTGGGGTGTAGGCAGCCCCAGCATTTT
CDR3 protein: CSSSELGCRQPQHF
V gene: TRBV6-1
J gene: TRBJ1-5
D gene: .
clone size: few